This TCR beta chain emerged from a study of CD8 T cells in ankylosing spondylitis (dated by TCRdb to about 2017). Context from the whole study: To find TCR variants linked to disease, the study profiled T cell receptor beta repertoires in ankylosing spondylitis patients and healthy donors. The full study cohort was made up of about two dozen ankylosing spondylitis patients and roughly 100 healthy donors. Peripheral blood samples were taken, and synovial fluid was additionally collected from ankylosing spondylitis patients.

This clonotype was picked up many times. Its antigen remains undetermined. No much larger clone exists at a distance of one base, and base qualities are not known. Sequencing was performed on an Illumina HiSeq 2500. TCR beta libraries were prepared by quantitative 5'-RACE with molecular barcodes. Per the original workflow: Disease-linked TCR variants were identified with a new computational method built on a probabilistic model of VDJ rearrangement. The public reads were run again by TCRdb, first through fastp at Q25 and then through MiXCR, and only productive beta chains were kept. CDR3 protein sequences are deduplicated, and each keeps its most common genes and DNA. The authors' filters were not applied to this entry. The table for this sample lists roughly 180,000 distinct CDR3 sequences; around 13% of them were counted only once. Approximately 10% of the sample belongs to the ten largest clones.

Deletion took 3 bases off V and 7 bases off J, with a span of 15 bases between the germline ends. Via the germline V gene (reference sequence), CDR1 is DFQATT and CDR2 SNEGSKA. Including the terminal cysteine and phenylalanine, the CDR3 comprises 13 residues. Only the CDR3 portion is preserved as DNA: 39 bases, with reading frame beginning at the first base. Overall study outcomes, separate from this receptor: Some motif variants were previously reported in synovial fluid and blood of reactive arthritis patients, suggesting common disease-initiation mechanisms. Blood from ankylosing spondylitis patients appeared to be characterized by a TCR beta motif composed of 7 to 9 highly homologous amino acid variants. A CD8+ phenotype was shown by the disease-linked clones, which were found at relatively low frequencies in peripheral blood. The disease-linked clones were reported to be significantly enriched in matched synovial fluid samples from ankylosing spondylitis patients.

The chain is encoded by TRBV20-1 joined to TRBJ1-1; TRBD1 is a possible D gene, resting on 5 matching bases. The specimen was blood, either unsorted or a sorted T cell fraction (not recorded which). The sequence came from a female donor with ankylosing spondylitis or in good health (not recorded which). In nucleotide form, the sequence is TGCAGTGCTAGCCCTCGGGCAGGGTATGAAGCTTTCTTT. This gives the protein CSASPRAGYEAFF.